One and the same sample provided the 24 T cell receptor beta chains below, sequenced in a study of cytomegalovirus exposure and HLA in healthy donors listed by TCRdb under 2017. The receptor library was made with the immunoSEQ multiplex PCR assay. TCRdb obtained this table from immuneACCESS and retained in-frame rearrangements with V and J assigned. These tables miss some clones; where compared with another copy, unresolved V genes account for less than half of the shortfall, and the remainder is unexplained. This sample holds roughly 68,000 clones; around 96% were observed only once. 4.5% of the sample is held by the ten biggest clonotypes. The sequenced sample consisted of PBMCs. The receptors stem from a woman aged 18 to 35 in good health and CMV-seropositive.

The chain combines TRBV5-4 with TRBJ2-1, with D maybe TRBD1 (6 bases). V dropped 2 bases and J dropped 0 bases, with 9 bases sitting between them. The CDR3 length is 15 residues. Germline loops: CDR1 SGHNT, CDR2 YYREEE (reference sequence). The CDR3 DNA sequence: TGTGCCAGCAGCTTCCGGGACAACTCCTACAATGAGCAGTTCTTC. Protein product: CASSFRDNSYNEQFF.

The rearrangement uses TRBV4-2 and TRBJ1-4, with 10 positions matching TRBD1. Germline V gives CDR1 LGHNA, CDR2 YNFKEQ. The CDR3 covers 15 residues. J was trimmed by 8 bases and V by 1 base; bases with no gene match: 4. The CDR3 sequence is CASSQGTGGMEKLFF. The CDR3 DNA sequence: TGTGCCAGCAGCCAAGGGACAGGGGGGATGGAAAAACTGTTTTTT.

The genes are TRBV7-3 and TRBJ2-3; 10 bases are a match to TRBD2. CDR3 length: 15 amino acids. The germline gives CDR1 SGHTA, CDR2 FQGTGA. V dropped 6 bases and J dropped 2; count of bases not matched to a gene: 5. The CDR3 DNA reads TGTGCCAGCAGTTGGGGGACTAGCGCCACAGATACGCAGTATTTT. Translation: CASSWGTSATDTQYF. The full variable domain, completed using reference TRBV7-3 and TRBJ2-3, is GAGVSQTPSNKVTEKGKYVELRCDPISGHTALYWYRQSLGQGPEFLIYFQGTGAADDSGLPNDRFFAVRPEGSVSTLKIQRTERGDSAVYLCASSWGTSATDTQYFGPGTRLTVL.

The V gene is TRBV7-2, the J gene TRBJ2-5, with 7 bases identical to TRBD1. CDR1 and CDR2 from the germline V gene are SGHTA and FQGNSA. The V gene end was trimmed by 5 bases and the J gene end by 5 bases; junction bases not matched to a gene: 8. The CDR3 consists of 14 residues. The CDR3 loop reads CASSRQGLGETQYF. In DNA, the CDR3 is TGTGCCAGCAGCCGACAGGGCTTAGGGGAGACCCAGTACTTC. Together with reference TRBV7-2 and TRBJ2-5, the CDR3 gives the full variable domain: GAGVSQSPSNKVTEKGKDVELRCDPISGHTALYWYRQSLGQGLEFLIYFQGNSAPDKSGLPSDRFSAERTGGSVSTLTIQRTQQEDSAVYLCASSRQGLGETQYFGPGTRLLVL.

The chain joins TRBV18 to TRBJ1-4, with 9 nucleotides matching TRBD1. V was clipped by 3 bases and J by 7 bases; unmatched bases: 6. Germline CDR1 is KGHSH and CDR2 is LQKENI. This CDR3 comprises 15 residues. As DNA, the CDR3 is TGTGCCAGCTCACCTCCGGGACAGGGCATTGAAAAACTGTTTTTT. Protein product: CASSPPGQGIEKLFF.

This clone appeared a single time. The J gene is TRBJ1-3, the V gene TRBV19; D call uncertain. This CDR3 has 14 residues. V shed 3 bases and J shed 0 bases, with 6 bases lying between them. Germline loops: CDR1 LNHDA, CDR2 SQIVND (reference sequence). CDR3 region: CASSMENSGNTIYF. The CDR3 bases are TGTGCCAGTAGTATGGAGAACTCTGGAAACACCATATATTTT. The complete variable domain, with remaining parts taken from reference TRBV19 and TRBJ1-3, reads DGGITQSPKYLFRKEGQNVTLSCEQNLNHDAMYWYRQDPGQGLRLIYYSQIVNDFQKGDIAEGYSVSREKKESFPLTVTSAQKNPTAFYLCASSMENSGNTIYFGEGSWLTVV.

V and J are TRBV6-1 and TRBJ2-5; 10 bases align to TRBD2. Germline V lookup: CDR1 MNHNS, CDR2 SASEGT. CDR3 length: 13 residues. Trimming at V came to 4 bases and at J to 4 bases, leaving 0 bases not matched to a gene. The CDR3 region has the DNA TGTGCCAGCAGTGGGACTAGCGGAGAGACCCAGTACTTC. This codes for CASSGTSGETQYF.

This clone was detected once. This sequence joins TRBV4-1 and TRBJ2-2; 12 positions match TRBD2. V trimming: 4 bases; J trimming: 1 base; junction bases outside the gene matches: 1. Looked up from germline, CDR1 is MGHRA and CDR2 is YSYEKL. The CDR3 has 16 amino acids. CDR3 nucleotide sequence: TGCGCCAGCAGCCGGGGACTAGCGGGGAACACCGGGGAGCTGTTTTTT. Translation: CASSRGLAGNTGELFF.

V gene TRBV7-3 combines with J gene TRBJ2-5; weak D call: TRBD2 (5 bases). This CDR3 is 13 amino acids long. Looked up from germline, CDR1 is SGHTA and CDR2 is FQGTGA. Trimming stripped 8 bases from V and 5 bases from J, with 15 bases between. The CDR3 reads CASCRDLTETQYF. CDR3 nucleotide sequence: TGTGCCAGCTGCCGGGATTTAACGGAGACCCAGTACTTC.

This chain connects TRBV5-6 to TRBJ2-3; no clear D gene. V lost 0 bases and J lost 2, with 4 bases in between. The CDR3 contains 13 residues. CDR1 is SGHDT and CDR2 is YYEEEE in the germline V gene. CDR3 sequence (DNA): TGTGCCAGCAGCTTGGTCATCACAGATACGCAGTATTTT. This sequence encodes CASSLVITDTQYF.

The chain couples TRBV11-2 to TRBJ2-5; possibly TRBD1 for D (5 bases). The CDR3 consists of 13 residues. Germline assignment: CDR1 SGHAT and CDR2 FQNNGV. The V end lost 5 bases, the J end lost 5 bases, and 12 bases lay between the germline ends. The CDR3 spells CASSALGVETQYF. CDR3 bases: TGTGCCAGCAGCGCGTTAGGGGTGGAGACCCAGTACTTC.

The V gene is TRBV10-1, the J gene TRBJ2-3; 8 bases line up with TRBD2. The CDR3 has 13 amino acids. Losses at the gene ends were 7 bases for V and 6 bases for J; bases not matched to a gene: 6. The germline V gene encodes CDR1 WNHNN and CDR2 SYGVQD (reference sequence). The CDR3, as DNA: TGCGCCAGCACCGAAAGCGGGAGTGATACGCAGTATTTT. This codes for CASTESGSDTQYF.

J is TRBJ2-1 and V is TRBV7-2; TRBD2 agrees at 15 bases. Germline CDR1 and CDR2: SGHTA and FQGNSA. Losses at the gene ends were 6 bases for V and 10 bases for J; bases not matched to a gene: 10. CDR3 size: 16 residues. The CDR3 nucleotides read TGTGCCAGCAGTACTACTCCGGGACTAGCGGGAGGAGAGCAGTTCTTC. Its translation is CASSTTPGLAGGEQFF.

J is TRBJ2-3 and V is TRBV15; D is possibly TRBD2 (6 bases). The CDR3 runs 17 residues. The V and J ends lost 0 bases and 2 bases respectively, with 15 bases between them. CDR1 LNHNV and CDR2 YYDKDF come from the germline V gene (reference sequence). CDR3 amino acids: CATSRDLVSGVTDTQYF. DNA of the CDR3: TGTGCCACCAGCAGAGATCTGGTTAGCGGAGTCACAGATACGCAGTATTTT. The full variable domain, rest sourced from reference TRBV15 and TRBJ2-3, is DAMVIQNPRYQVTQFGKPVTLSCSQTLNHNVMYWYQQKSSQAPKLLFHYYDKDFNNEADTPDNFQSRRPNTSFCFLDIRSPGLGDTAMYLCATSRDLVSGVTDTQYFGPGTRLTVL.

J is TRBJ2-7 and V is TRBV30; 7 nucleotides match TRBD1. With 2 bases clipped from V and 10 bases from J, the junction kept 11 bases outside the gene matches. The germline V gene encodes CDR1 GTSNPN and CDR2 SVGIG (reference sequence). The CDR3 is made up of 13 amino acids. The CDR3 DNA reads as TGTGCCTGGAGTTCTTGGACAGGTGCCTTTCAGTACTTC. It translates to CAWSSWTGAFQYF.

The chain links TRBV28 to TRBJ2-2, with TRBD1 as a possible D gene (7 bases). This CDR3 contains 18 residues. Germline V gene lookup returns CDR1 MDHEN and CDR2 SYDVKM. V lost 8 bases, J lost 6 bases, and 28 bases lay in between. Here the CDR3 reads CASCSLRGRGLSSGELFF. In DNA, the CDR3 is TGTGCCAGCTGTAGCCTGCGGGGCAGGGGGTTGTCTTCCGGGGAGCTGTTTTTT.

The chain is built from TRBV28 and TRBJ1-1; 8 bases match TRBD1. CDR1 MDHEN and CDR2 SYDVKM come from the germline V gene. V lost 5 bases and J lost 5; bases outside the gene matches: 13. This CDR3 spans 16 amino acids. CDR3 DNA: TGTGCCAGCAGTCTAACCGGGTCGGACAGGGCGACTGAAGCTTTCTTT. It translates to CASSLTGSDRATEAFF.

V and J are TRBV30 and TRBJ1-2; 7 nucleotides line up with TRBD1. The V and J ends lost 0 bases and 4 bases, in that order; junction bases with no gene match: 2. CDR1 is GTSNPN and CDR2 is SVGIG in the germline V gene (reference sequence). The CDR3 contains 13 residues. DNA for the CDR3: TGTGCCTGGAGTGTGGGACAGCTCTATGGCTACACCTTC. Encoded protein: CAWSVGQLYGYTF.

This clone was seen once. The V call is TRBV7-9, the J call TRBJ2-6, with a possible D match to TRBD1 (5 bases). The germline CDR1 and CDR2 sequences are SEHNR and FQNEAQ (reference sequence). V lost 6 bases, J lost 0 bases, and 9 bases lay in between. This CDR3 is built from 15 residues. The CDR3 DNA is TGTGCCAGCAGTTCGGACACCTCTGGGGCCAACGTCCTGACTTTC. Translated: CASSSDTSGANVLTF. The variable domain in full, with the rest retrieved from reference TRBV7-9 and TRBJ2-6, is DTGVSQNPRHKITKRGQNVTFRCDPISEHNRLYWYRQTLGQGPEFLTYFQNEAQLEKSRLLSDRFSAERPKGSFSTLEIQRTEQGDSAMYLCASSSDTSGANVLTFGAGSRLTVL.

V usage is TRBV27 and J usage is TRBJ2-7; D not resolved. V lost 3 bases, J lost 0 bases, and 12 bases lay in between. Germline values: CDR1 MNHEY, CDR2 SMNVEV (reference sequence). CDR3 length equals 15 residues. CDR3 amino acids: CASSFRSRSSYEQYF. CDR3 nucleotide sequence: TGTGCCAGCAGTTTCCGGTCTAGGAGCTCCTACGAGCAGTACTTC.

This chain links TRBV5-1 with TRBJ2-3; 13 bases are a match to TRBD2. The length of the CDR3 is 18 residues. Germline CDR1 SGHRS, CDR2 YFSETQ. The J segment lost 4 bases and the V segment lost 0 bases, leaving 8 bases of the junction unmatched. The CDR3 loop is CASSLGGLGLAGADTQYF. CDR3 nucleotide sequence: TGCGCCAGCAGCTTGGGGGGATTAGGACTAGCGGGAGCAGATACGCAGTATTTT.

This rearrangement joins TRBV4-2 to TRBJ1-2, with TRBD1 matching over 7 bases. In germline, CDR1 is LGHNA, CDR2 YNFKEQ. The V segment lost 1 base and the J segment 3 bases; nucleotides outside the gene matches: 5. CDR3 size: 15 residues. In DNA, the CDR3 is TGTGCCAGCAGCCAAGGCGACAGGGTGGACTATGGCTACACCTTC. As protein: CASSQGDRVDYGYTF.

The chain combines TRBV2 with TRBJ2-4, with TRBD2 matching over 8 bases. This CDR3 spans 11 amino acids. Germline loops: CDR1 SNHLY, CDR2 FYNNEI. J was trimmed by 8 bases and V by 9 bases; bases with no gene match: 3. CDR3 loop: CASGTSDIQYF. DNA for the CDR3: TGTGCCAGTGGGACTAGTGACATTCAGTACTTC.

V is TRBV18 and J is TRBJ2-7; TRBD1 matches at 9 bases. The V segment lost 8 bases and the J segment 1 base; nucleotides outside the gene matches: 6. Looked up from germline, CDR1 is KGHSH and CDR2 is LQKENI. This CDR3 region has 14 residues. The CDR3, as DNA: TGTGCCAGCCGCCGGGACAGGGATTCCTACGAGCAGTACTTC. Amino acid sequence: CASRRDRDSYEQYF.